This T cell receptor beta chain is drawn from a study of vaccination effects on CD4 cells after COVID-19 (dated 2022 in TCRdb). General notes on the study: Post-vaccine samples across the study were collected a median of 72 days after the second dose, with a range of 14 to 241. In the study, cultures from other donors were sequenced using the Oncomine TCR Beta short-read assay on an Illumina iSeq 100. A total of 9 to 11 COVID-19 convalescent patients and a few SARS-CoV-2-naive healthy vaccine recipients were included in the full study. SARS-CoV-2 spike-specific CD4+ TCR repertoires from before and after mRNA vaccination were compared in COVID-19 convalescent patients and in infection-naive vaccine recipients. Overall study results and their limits: Limitations of the study were the small number of convalescent patients and the absence of early post-infection timepoints. Among healthy vaccine recipients, nearly all vaccine-induced clones were SARS-CoV-2 mono-reactive, and only 1 of 255 was cross-reactive with common cold coronaviruses. Both infection-induced and vaccine-induced clones contracted markedly at late post-vaccination timepoints, which is consistent with waning T cell responses.

The CDR3 has 13 amino acids, counting the end cysteine and phenylalanine. Of the read, only the CDR3 DNA is kept; its 39 bases are in frame from base 1. The germline ends are 15 bases apart after V is trimmed by 5 bases and J by 7 bases. CDR1 and CDR2, per the germline V gene (reference sequence), are SGHNT and YYREEE. Details on this clone: It lacks a known antigen. No base quality values were provided; no much bigger clone lies one nucleotide off.

To identify antigen-specific CD4+ T cell clonotypes by their expansion, the ViraFEST assay first stimulated PBMC with viral peptide pools and then applied TCR sequencing. After less than 13 days of culture, CD4+ T cells were isolated with the EasySep CD4+ T cell isolation kit. Each participant received two doses of an mRNA SARS-CoV-2 vaccine, either BNT162b2 or mRNA-1273. The absence of prior SARS-CoV-2 infection in healthy vaccine recipients was confirmed by negative nucleocapsid antibodies before and after vaccination. Each well held some 1.9 million PBMC cultured in IMDM containing roughly 4.9% human AB serum, 8 to 10 IU/ml IL-2 and gentamicin, along with 8 to 10 ug/ml peptides. Half of the culture medium was replaced with fresh IL-2-containing medium on days 3 and 7. Unless noted otherwise, every peptide stimulation condition was grown in triplicate wells. PBMC were separated from whole blood using Ficoll-Paque Plus gradient centrifugation and were then either cryopreserved at -140C or used fresh. The overlapping peptide pools covered the spike proteins of SARS-CoV-2 and of the common cold coronaviruses HCoV-NL63, HCoV-OC43 and HCoV-229E. The QIAamp micro DNA kit was used to extract genomic DNA from the cultured CD4+ T cells.

Library generation was performed with the immunoSEQ multiplex PCR assay. DNA from the cultured, isolated CD4+ T cells was subjected to TCR beta CDR3 sequencing. The authors' analysis ran thus. The analysis removed non-productive TCR sequences, trimmed reads to the CDR3 region, and retained only CDR3s that were 7 or more amino acids long. The MANAFEST web app was used to pick out antigen-specific clonotypes by comparing their expansion in peptide wells with that in reference cultures. To count as positive, a clone had to show expansion at FDR<0.05 compared with the reference and with all other wells, an odds ratio above 5, and a frequency above 0.1% in two replicate wells. Cross-reactive clonotypes were defined as significantly expanded in SARS-CoV-2 spike wells and in at least one common cold coronavirus spike condition. Using the stringdist R package, CDR3 similarity was measured by Levenshtein distance, and unrooted trees were constructed with ape in R 3.6.1. TCRdb re-hosts the immuneACCESS table, in-frame sequences only. Its copies lack some clones; in the studies checked, an unresolved V gene accounts for under half of them, and the cause for the rest is not known. V, J and clone size are taken as reported in that table, and D and trimming were inferred from the DNA itself. This sample has tens of thousands of clones in its table, and around 70% of those were observed once. 10% of the sample goes to the ten largest clones.

This sequence was found in a human donor who received a COVID-19 vaccine. The source material was CD4+ T cells from PBMCs cultured with HCoV-NL63 spike peptides, sampled after COVID-19 vaccination. What this sample's cell subset or site label stands for: HCoV-NL63 spike overlapping peptide pool stimulation. The chain joins TRBV5-4 to TRBJ1-2, and possibly TRBD1, on 6 matching bases. The sequenced DNA is TGTGCCAGCAGGCCACAGGGACTGGGTGGCTACACCTTC. This encodes CASRPQGLGGYTF. When the CDR3 is completed using the reference TRBV5-4 and TRBJ1-2 genes on either side, the full variable domain is ETGVTQSPTHLIKTRGQQVTLRCSSQSGHNTVSWYQQALGQGPQFIFQYYREEENGRGNFPPRFSGLQFPNYSSELNVNALELDDSALYLCASRPQGLGGYTFGSGTRLTVV.